This TCR beta chain was sequenced in a study of T-cell reconstitution after alpha-beta-depleted transplantation in children. Comment on this clonotype: Its antigen is still unknown.

Unique molecular identifiers were incorporated into the prepared TCRbeta library. One entry per CDR3 protein, called by TCRdb with MiXCR from the PCR reads. Altogether hundreds of thousands of distinct CDR3 sequences are present, 10% to 15% being singletons, with the ten largest covering 2.2%. This CDR3 has 14 residues. Germline CDR1 reads GTSNPN; CDR2 reads SVGIG (reference sequence). The V and J ends lost 0 bases and 5 bases respectively, with 11 bases between them. Study-wide points: Several hundred graft clones that had expanded were reportedly the source of alpha-beta T cells about two months after transplant. Among T cells one year after transplant, newly produced cells accounted for most counts and diversity. Day-60 TCRbeta diversity that was high in some patients was derived from surviving recipient T cells and thymic progenitors.

The receptor comes from a male patient younger than 18 who had a stem cell transplant for acute myeloid leukemia, so the T cells may come from the graft donor. The chain is built from TRBV30 and TRBJ1-5; D not certain. The sample here was PBMCs, mostly from graft donor cells, taken 360 days after TCRalphabeta/CD19-depleted stem cell transplant. CDR3 amino acids: CAWSVMLRDQPQHF. In nucleotides, the CDR3 is TGTGCCTGGAGTGTAATGTTACGCGATCAGCCCCAGCATTTT.